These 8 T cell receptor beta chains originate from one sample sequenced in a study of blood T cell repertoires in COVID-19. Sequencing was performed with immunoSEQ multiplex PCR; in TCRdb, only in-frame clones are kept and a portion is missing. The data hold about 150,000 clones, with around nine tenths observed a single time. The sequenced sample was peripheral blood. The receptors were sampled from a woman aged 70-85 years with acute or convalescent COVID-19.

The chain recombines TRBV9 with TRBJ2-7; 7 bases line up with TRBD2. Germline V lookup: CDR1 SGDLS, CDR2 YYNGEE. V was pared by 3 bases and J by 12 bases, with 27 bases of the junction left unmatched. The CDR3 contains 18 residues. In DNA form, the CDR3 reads TGTGCCAGCAGCGCGGACCCGGGGGGAGTGTTTGGGAGTGGGGTGCTGTACTTC. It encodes CASSADPGGVFGSGVLYF.

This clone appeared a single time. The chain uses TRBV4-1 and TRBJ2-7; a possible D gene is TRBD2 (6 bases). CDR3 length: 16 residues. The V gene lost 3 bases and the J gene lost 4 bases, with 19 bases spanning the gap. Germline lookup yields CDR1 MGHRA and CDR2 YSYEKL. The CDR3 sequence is CASSHVSLRGGYEQYF. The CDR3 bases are TGCGCCAGCAGCCACGTGTCCTTGCGGGGCGGGTACGAGCAGTACTTC.

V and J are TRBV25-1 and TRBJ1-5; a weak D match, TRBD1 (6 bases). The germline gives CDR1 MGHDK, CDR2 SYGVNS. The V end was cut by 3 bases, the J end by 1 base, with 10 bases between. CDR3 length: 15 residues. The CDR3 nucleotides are TGTGCCAGCAGTGATGGGGGGGCGAGCAATCAGCCCCAGCATTTT. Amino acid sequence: CASSDGGASNQPQHF. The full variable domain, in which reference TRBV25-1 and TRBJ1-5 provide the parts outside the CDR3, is EADIYQTPRYLVIGTGKKITLECSQTMGHDKMYWYQQDPGMELHLIHYSYGVNSTEKGDLSSESTVSRIRTEHFPLTLESARPSHTSQYLCASSDGGASNQPQHFGDGTRLSIL.

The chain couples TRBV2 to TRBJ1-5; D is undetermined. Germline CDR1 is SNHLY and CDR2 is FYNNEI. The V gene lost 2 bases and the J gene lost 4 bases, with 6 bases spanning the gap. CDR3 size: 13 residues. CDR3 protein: CASSEYLNQPQHF. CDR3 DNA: TGTGCCAGCAGTGAATATCTAAATCAGCCCCAGCATTTT.

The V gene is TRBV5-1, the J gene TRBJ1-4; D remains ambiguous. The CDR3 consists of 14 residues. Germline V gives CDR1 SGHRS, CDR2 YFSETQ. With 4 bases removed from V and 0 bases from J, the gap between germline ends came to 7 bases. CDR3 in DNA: TGCGCCAGCAGCCCCTTAACAACTAATGAAAAACTGTTTTTT. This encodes CASSPLTTNEKLFF.

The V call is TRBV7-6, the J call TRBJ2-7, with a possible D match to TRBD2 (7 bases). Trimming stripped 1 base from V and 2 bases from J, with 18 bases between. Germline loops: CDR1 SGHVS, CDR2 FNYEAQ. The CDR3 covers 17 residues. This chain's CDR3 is CASSLGGAKRGPYEQYF. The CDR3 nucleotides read TGTGCCAGCAGCTTAGGGGGGGCTAAGCGGGGACCCTACGAGCAGTACTTC.

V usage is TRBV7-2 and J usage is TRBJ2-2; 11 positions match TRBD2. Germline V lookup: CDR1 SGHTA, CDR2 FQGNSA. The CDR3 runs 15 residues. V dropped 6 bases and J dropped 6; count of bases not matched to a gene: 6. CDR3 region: CASRLLAGGSGELFF. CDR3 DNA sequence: TGTGCCAGCAGACTGTTAGCGGGGGGGTCCGGGGAGCTGTTTTTT.

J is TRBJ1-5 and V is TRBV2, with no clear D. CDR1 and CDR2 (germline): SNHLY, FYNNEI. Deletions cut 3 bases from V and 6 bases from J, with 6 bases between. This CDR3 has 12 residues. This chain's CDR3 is CASSDQFQPQHF. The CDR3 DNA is TGTGCCAGCAGTGACCAGTTTCAGCCCCAGCATTTT. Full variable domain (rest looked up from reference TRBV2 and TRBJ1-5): EPEVTQTPSHQVTQMGQEVILRCVPISNHLYFYWYRQILGQKVEFLVSFYNNEISEKSEIFDDQFSVERPDGSNFTLKIRSTKLEDSAMYFCASSDQFQPQHFGDGTRLSIL.